The 27 T cell receptor beta chains presented below share a single source sample, sequenced in a study of blood T cell repertoires in COVID-19. Profiling relied on immunoSEQ multiplex PCR, and the TCRdb table lists in-frame clones only, not all of them. The sample holds about 73,000 clones, 82% seen once. Sequenced sample: peripheral blood. Receptors originate from a woman aged 55-70 years with acute or convalescent COVID-19.

The chain uses TRBV6-5 and TRBJ1-2, with 7 bases that match TRBD1. After removal of 5 bases from V and 2 bases from J, the junction contained 5 bases not matched to a gene. CDR3 length equals 14 residues. The germline V gene has CDR1 MNHEY and CDR2 SVGAGI. CDR3 in amino acids: CASSPRDRNYGYTF. In DNA form, the CDR3 reads TGTGCCAGCAGTCCTCGGGACAGAAACTATGGCTACACCTTC.

The J gene is TRBJ1-3, the V gene TRBV19; D perhaps matches TRBD1 (5 bases). The CDR3 spans 14 residues. Germline lookup yields CDR1 LNHDA and CDR2 SQIVND (reference sequence). The V end was cut by 5 bases, the J end by 4 bases, with 12 bases between. The CDR3 reads CASSGAGRGNTIYF. CDR3 bases: TGTGCCAGTAGTGGCGCAGGGCGCGGAAACACCATATATTTT.

This chain links TRBV12-3 or TRBV12-4 with TRBJ1-3, with D hard to call. Trimming pared 4 bases from V and 0 bases from J, leaving 4 bases between. This CDR3 has 13 amino acids. The CDR3 is CASSWSSGNTIYF. Here the CDR3 DNA reads TGTGCCAGCAGTTGGAGCTCTGGAAACACCATATATTTT.

The CDR3 region is CASSPPTGSAYEQYF. The CDR3 coding sequence is TGTGCCAGCAGCCCCCCGACAGGGAGTGCCTACGAGCAGTACTTC. The gene calls are TRBV7-9 and TRBJ2-7; 7 bases match TRBD1. Per germline, CDR1 SEHNR and CDR2 FQNEAQ (reference sequence). V shed 5 bases and J 2 bases; nucleotides not matched to a gene: 9. The length of the CDR3 is 15 residues.

This clone turned up a few times. V gene TRBV19 combines with J gene TRBJ1-1, with D perhaps TRBD1 (5 bases). V dropped 6 bases and J dropped 6 bases, with 23 bases sitting between them. CDR3 length: 16 amino acids. Germline CDR1 is LNHDA and CDR2 is SQIVND (reference sequence). CDR3 in DNA: TGTGCCAGTAGGCCCCGACAGTCCCACCTTGCGGCTGAAGCTTTCTTT. Its translation: CASRPRQSHLAAEAFF.

There are a few counts of this clone. The chain is built from TRBV28 and TRBJ2-7; tentatively, D is TRBD2 (5 bases). This CDR3 is 14 amino acids long. Trimming cost V 6 bases and J 4 bases, with 16 bases left between them. Per the germline V gene, CDR1 is MDHEN and CDR2 is SYDVKM. CDR3 region: CASRPGNYLYEQYF. The CDR3 DNA sequence: TGTGCCAGCAGACCCGGGAATTATCTTTACGAGCAGTACTTC.

V is TRBV2 and J is TRBJ2-2; D gene uncertain. The CDR3 has 13 residues. V dropped 8 bases and J dropped 5 bases, with 12 bases sitting between them. The V gene's germline CDR1 is SNHLY and CDR2 FYNNEI. The CDR3 loop reads CASELSRTGELFF. CDR3 sequence (DNA): TGTGCCAGCGAGCTGTCGCGGACCGGGGAGCTGTTTTTT.

The V and J genes are TRBV18 and TRBJ2-7; TRBD2 matches at 7 bases. Germline CDR1 reads KGHSH; CDR2 reads LQKENI. V lost 2 bases, J lost 3 bases, and 7 bases stayed unmatched. The CDR3 runs to 15 residues. The CDR3 region has the DNA TGTGCCAGCTCACCAGGGAGGGCATCAAACTACGAGCAGTACTTC. Protein product: CASSPGRASNYEQYF.

This clone was found a few times. This chain connects TRBV20-1 to TRBJ1-1, with TRBD1 as a possible D gene (6 bases). The CDR3 spans 11 residues. Trimming removed 0 bases from V and 12 bases from J, with 11 bases in between. In germline, CDR1 is DFQATT, CDR2 SNEGSKA (reference sequence). The DNA of the CDR3 is TGCAGTGCTAGAGATATTCAGGGGACTTTCTTT. Its protein is CSARDIQGTFF.

The chain is built from TRBV19 and TRBJ1-6; tentative D call: TRBD1 (5 bases). The CDR3 consists of 12 residues. Germline V gene lookup returns CDR1 LNHDA and CDR2 SQIVND (reference sequence). V gave up 3 bases and J gave up 8 bases, with 5 bases separating them. CDR3 nucleotide sequence: TGTGCCAGTAGTATCAGGGATTCACCCCTCCACTTT. Translated, it gives CASSIRDSPLHF.

The rearrangement joins TRBV19 to TRBJ1-6, with TRBD1 matching over 9 bases. The germline CDR1 and CDR2 sequences are LNHDA and SQIVND (reference sequence). There are 16 residues in the CDR3. J gave up 3 bases and V 10 bases, and 10 bases lay outside the gene matches. Written as DNA, the CDR3 is TGTGCCATAATAGGGGACAGGGTCAGCTATAATTCACCCCTCCACTTT. This translates into CAIIGDRVSYNSPLHF.

The genes are TRBV7-2 and TRBJ2-5; 12 bases line up with TRBD2. Looked up from germline, CDR1 is SGHTA and CDR2 is FQGNSA. The ends lost 5 bases at V and 2 bases at J; junction bases unmatched: 15. CDR3 length: 19 residues. CDR3 sequence: CASSIRQTTSGGRQETQYF. The CDR3 bases are TGTGCCAGCAGCATCAGACAGACGACTAGCGGGGGCCGTCAAGAGACCCAGTACTTC.

CDR3: CASSQAGQGTEAFF. The DNA for the CDR3 is TGTGCCAGCAGCCAAGCCGGACAGGGTACTGAAGCTTTCTTT. The chain uses TRBV3-1 (or the pseudogene TRBV3-2) and TRBJ1-1; 8 bases agree with TRBD1. The CDR3 covers 14 residues. Germline assignment: CDR1 LGHDT and CDR2 YNNKEL (reference sequence). J lost 5 bases, V lost 1 base, and 3 bases had no gene match.

The V gene is TRBV15, the J gene TRBJ1-5; TRBD1 agrees at 8 bases. Germline V lookup: CDR1 LNHNV, CDR2 YYDKDF (reference sequence). The CDR3 has 16 amino acids. Trimming removed 2 bases from V and 7 bases from J; junction bases left unmatched: 10. CDR3 sequence reads: CATSRHQDRVKQPQHF. CDR3 bases: TGTGCCACCAGCAGACATCAGGACAGGGTAAAACAGCCCCAGCATTTT.

The rearrangement links TRBV10-2 to TRBJ1-5, with TRBD1 as a possible D gene (6 bases). Trimming shortened V by 3 bases and J by 0 bases, and 9 bases separated the two germline ends. Germline loops: CDR1 WSHSY, CDR2 SAAADI. The CDR3 sequence is 15 residues long. CDR3 loop: CASSDTGISNQPQHF. CDR3 nucleotides: TGCGCCAGCAGTGATACAGGGATTAGCAATCAGCCCCAGCATTTT.

This clone was counted once. This chain joins TRBV24-1 and TRBJ2-7; D gene ambiguous. This CDR3 comprises 11 residues. With 2 bases removed from V and 4 bases from J, the gap between germline ends came to 2 bases. Germline V gives CDR1 KGHDR, CDR2 SFDVKD. In DNA form, the CDR3 reads TGTGCCACCAGTGATTCTTACGAGCAGTACTTC. This encodes CATSDSYEQYF.

The chain has TRBV3-1 (or the pseudogene TRBV3-2) and TRBJ1-4; TRBD1 agrees at 8 bases. The CDR3 covers 13 residues. With V trimmed by 10 bases and J by 4 bases, 5 bases remained unmatched. Per germline, CDR1 LGHDT and CDR2 YNNKEL (reference sequence). The CDR3 is CATLGQDNEKLFF. The CDR3 region has the DNA TGTGCCACCTTGGGACAGGATAATGAAAAACTGTTTTTT.

This chain joins TRBV27 and TRBJ2-1, with unresolved D. The CDR3 is made up of 12 amino acids. The germline gives CDR1 MNHEY, CDR2 SMNVEV (reference sequence). V lost 5 bases to trimming and J lost 10 bases, with 12 bases between them. CDR3 coding DNA: TGTGCCAGCAGTAAGTACGGGTGGGAGCAGTTCTTC. Its translation is CASSKYGWEQFF.

The chain combines TRBV30 with TRBJ1-5; 10 nucleotides align to TRBD1. The CDR3 spans 14 residues. The V gene end was trimmed by 1 base and the J gene end by 9 bases; junction bases not matched to a gene: 6. Germline values: CDR1 GTSNPN, CDR2 SVGIG (reference sequence). The CDR3 protein is CAWSGDRGLGPQHF. DNA of the CDR3: TGTGCCTGGAGTGGGGACAGGGGATTAGGGCCCCAGCATTTT.

The chain recombines TRBV6-5 with TRBJ1-5; D possibly corresponds to TRBD1 (6 bases). The germline V gene encodes CDR1 MNHEY and CDR2 SVGAGI. CDR3 size: 13 residues. V lost 6 bases and J 5 bases, leaving 11 bases between the germline ends. CDR3: CASSPGQHQPQHF. CDR3 nucleotide sequence: TGTGCCAGCAGCCCCGGACAGCATCAGCCCCAGCATTTT.

The CDR3 spells CASSFQGFRATNEKLFF. The CDR3 DNA sequence: TGTGCCAGCAGTTTCCAGGGGTTCCGCGCAACTAATGAAAAACTGTTTTTT. V gene TRBV27 combines with J gene TRBJ1-4; maybe TRBD1 (6 bases). There are 17 residues in the CDR3. The V gene lost 3 bases and the J gene lost 0 bases, with 14 bases spanning the gap. The V gene's germline CDR1 is MNHEY and CDR2 SMNVEV (reference sequence).

This clone was seen a single time. The chain combines TRBV1 with TRBJ2-1; TRBD2, the D gene given by the table, was not confirmed from the DNA. TRBV1 is classified as a pseudogene. The CDR3 sequence is 15 residues long. The CDR3 region has the DNA TGCACCAGCAGACGGGAGGGGGGGCGCTCGAATGAGCAGTTCTTC. Its translation: CTSRREGGRSNEQFF.

The chain employs TRBV3-1 (or the pseudogene TRBV3-2) and TRBJ1-3, with D perhaps TRBD1 (6 bases). Between the trimmed V and J ends, which lost 0 bases and 0 bases, there was a span of 12 bases. CDR1 LGHDT and CDR2 YNNKEL come from the germline V gene (reference sequence). This CDR3 spans 17 amino acids. CDR3: CASSQDKGVVSGNTIYF. CDR3 nucleotides: TGTGCCAGCAGCCAAGATAAGGGGGTCGTCTCTGGAAACACCATATATTTT.

The V and J genes are TRBV5-1 and TRBJ2-1; the match to TRBD2 covers 8 bases. This CDR3 spans 15 amino acids. The V gene's germline CDR1 is SGHRS and CDR2 YFSETQ. V lost 7 bases and J lost 7; bases outside the gene matches: 13. CDR3: CASGGGLASGNEQFF. The CDR3 region has the DNA TGCGCCAGCGGGGGAGGACTAGCCTCAGGGAATGAGCAGTTCTTC.

V gene TRBV5-1 combines with J gene TRBJ1-2; 7 bases fit TRBD1. The CDR3 loop spans 15 amino acids. Trimming cost V 5 bases and J 8 bases; bases outside gene matches: 15. Germline assignment: CDR1 SGHRS and CDR2 YFSETQ. This CDR3 reads CASRPATQTGLGYTF. The CDR3 nucleotides are TGCGCCAGCAGACCCGCAACTCAGACAGGGCTGGGCTACACCTTC.

The table lists this clone with a count of one. This chain links TRBV19 with TRBJ2-3; unclear D gene. CDR1 and CDR2 from the germline V gene are LNHDA and SQIVND (reference sequence). This CDR3 has 13 residues. V lost 7 bases and J lost 2, with 10 bases in between. CDR3 protein: CASTGVYTDTQYF. CDR3 DNA sequence: TGTGCCAGTACGGGTGTCTACACAGATACGCAGTATTTT.

The chain has TRBV9 and TRBJ1-5, with a tentative D call TRBD1 (5 bases). Germline loops: CDR1 SGDLS, CDR2 YYNGEE. V lost 0 bases to trimming and J lost 1 base, with 11 bases between them. The CDR3 is made up of 16 amino acids. The CDR3 reads CASSVGAGTSNQPQHF. The CDR3 nucleotides read TGTGCCAGCAGCGTAGGGGCGGGGACGAGCAATCAGCCCCAGCATTTT. The variable domain in full, completed from reference TRBV9 and TRBJ1-5, reads DSGVTQTPKHLITATGQRVTLRCSPRSGDLSVYWYQQSLDQGLQFLIQYYNGEERAKGNILERFSAQQFPDLHSELNLSSLELGDSALYFCASSVGAGTSNQPQHFGDGTRLSIL.